This TCR beta chain appears in the sequencing data of a study of T cells in Graves' hyperthyroidism and ophthalmopathy. Findings and caveats of the study: Ophthalmopathy was predicted by the model a median of approximately 6 months ahead of onset.

Used for diagnoses were clinical symptoms, serum thyroxine and TRAb, thyroid ultrasound and orbital computed tomography. The trim removed 3 bases at V and 5 bases at J, leaving 8 bases unmatched. The CDR3 is 15 residues long. Per germline, CDR1 SEHNR and CDR2 FQNEAQ (reference sequence). Researchers amplified the TCR beta CDR3 regions from RNA transcripts. The HTBI primer set served for first-round RT-PCR of the TCR CDR3. One entry per CDR3 protein results from TCRdb running MiXCR on the multiplex PCR reads. The repertoire holds 300,000 or so distinct CDR3 sequences, with 17% as singletons. This clonotype was recorded at least ten times. Antigen specificity is unknown.

The clonotype comes from a woman aged 60-75 years with Graves' ophthalmopathy. The sequenced sample was blood. V and J are TRBV7-9 and TRBJ2-3; 7 nucleotides line up with TRBD2. The DNA for the CDR3 is TGTGCCAGCAGCTTGGACGGAGGGAGGGGAGATACGCAGTATTTT. It is translated as CASSLDGGRGDTQYF.